This T cell receptor beta chain was recovered during a study of CD8 T cells in Susac syndrome. Study-level points and caveats: Susac-specific public clones numbered around 16 in total CD8+ repertoires (and roughly five in CD8+ TEMRA repertoires).

A remark on this clonotype: The antigen is undetermined.

This CDR3 is 16 amino acids long. Trimming removed 0 bases from V and 3 bases from J, with 15 bases in between. Germline V gives CDR1 KGHSH, CDR2 LQKENI. Susac syndrome patients met recently defined diagnostic criteria for definite or probable disease. Reverse transcription of roughly 0.5 to 1 ug RNA was carried out with random hexamers. One entry per CDR3 protein, called by TCRdb with MiXCR from the immunoSEQ multiplex PCR reads. The sample records roughly 84,000 distinct CDR3 sequences, roughly 96% being singletons. This TCR derives from a human donor with Susac syndrome. The specimen was CD8+ T cells from PBMCs. The V and J genes are TRBV18 and TRBJ2-7; unclear D gene. CDR3 DNA sequence: TGTGCCAGCTCACCACCGAGGCAGGCCGTACGCTACGAGCAGTACGTC. This codes for CASSPPRQAVRYEQYV.